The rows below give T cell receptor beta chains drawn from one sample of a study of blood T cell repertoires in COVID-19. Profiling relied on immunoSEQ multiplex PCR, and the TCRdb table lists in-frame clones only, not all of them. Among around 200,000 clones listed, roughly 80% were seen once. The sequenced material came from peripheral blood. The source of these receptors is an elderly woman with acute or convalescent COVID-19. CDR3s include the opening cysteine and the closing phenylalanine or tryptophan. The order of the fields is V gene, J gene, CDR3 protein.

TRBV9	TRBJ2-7	CASSVDRGPTYEQYF
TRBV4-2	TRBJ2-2	CASSQDATRARDGELFF
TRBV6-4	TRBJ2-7	CASTKLKGLAGTSYEQYF
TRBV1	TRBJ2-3	CTTPRLAGGTTDTQYF
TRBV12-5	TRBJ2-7	CASGPPGSYEQYF
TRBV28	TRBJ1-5	CASISGGNQPQHF
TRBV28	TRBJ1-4	CASSSNRGNEKLFF
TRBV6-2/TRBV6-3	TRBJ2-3	CASSYSLATDTQYF
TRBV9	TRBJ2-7	CASSGSGLPTGEQYF
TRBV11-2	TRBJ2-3	CASSLQRATDTQYF
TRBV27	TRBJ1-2	CASKREDYGYTF
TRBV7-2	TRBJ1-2	CASSPGGQGFGYTF
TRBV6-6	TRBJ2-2	CASSIPRNTGELFF
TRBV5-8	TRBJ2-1	CASSLRNEQFF
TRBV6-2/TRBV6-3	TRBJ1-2	CASSQQGNYGYTF
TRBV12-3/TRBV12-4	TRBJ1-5	CASSLVGPQHF
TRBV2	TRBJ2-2	CASSDERGAGGTGELFF
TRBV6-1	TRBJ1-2	CASSEAGQGPYGYTF
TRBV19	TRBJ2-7	CASSYRDRVGGEQYF
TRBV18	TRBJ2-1	CASSPTYGTSGRKNNEQFF
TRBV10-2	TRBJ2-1	CAISSAGGTYNEQFF
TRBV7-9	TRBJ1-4	CASSQGRTGGSEKLFF
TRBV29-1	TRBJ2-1	CSVEGSRGNSKKQFF
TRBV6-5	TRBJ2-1	CASSLRGNSYNEQFF
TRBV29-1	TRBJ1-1	CSVVGRLNTEAFF
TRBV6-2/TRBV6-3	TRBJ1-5	CASSTGAQPQHF
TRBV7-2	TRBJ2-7	CASSRTGWSEQYF
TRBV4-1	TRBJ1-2	CASSRDSNYGYTF
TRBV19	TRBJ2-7	CASSITDSYEQYF
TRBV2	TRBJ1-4	CASKGDRGTTNEKLFF
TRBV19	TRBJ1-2	CASSINRDGGYTF
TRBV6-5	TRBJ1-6	CASSQTQGYNSPLHF
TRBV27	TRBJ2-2	CASSFYTGELFF
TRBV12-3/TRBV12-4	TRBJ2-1	CASSFNAQREFF
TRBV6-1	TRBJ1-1	CASSEVRGETEAFF
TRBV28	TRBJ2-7	CASSPSGTYEQYF
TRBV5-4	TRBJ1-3	CASSTGQGLSGNTIYF
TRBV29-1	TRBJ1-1	CSLRTGPNTEAFF
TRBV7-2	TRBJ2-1	CASSLPASGRGEQFF
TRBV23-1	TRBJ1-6	CASSRRRDREESPLHF
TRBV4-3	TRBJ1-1	CASSQEGRGRTEAFF
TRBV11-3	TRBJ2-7	CASSLGQGAYEQYF
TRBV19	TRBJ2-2	CASSTRRGYTGELFF